This T cell receptor beta chain was obtained from a study of T-cell memory formation after mild COVID-19. In the study overall: Among the donors, TCR clusters were largely specific to each donor.

This clonotype appeared a few times. MiXCR, run by TCRdb on the 5' RACE reads, gives a single entry per CDR3 protein. The sample records hundreds of thousands of distinct CDR3 sequences, 15% to 20% being singletons. The TCR was taken from an adult woman who had mild COVID-19 (a few samples of this study predate the infection). Cell type and time point are not known. Sequenced sample: PBMCs or a T cell subset sorted from them (not recorded which).

The CDR3 DNA reads as TGCGCCAGCAGCCAGGCCCTGGGCCTCGACACCGGGGAGCTGTTTTTT. Its protein is CASSQALGLDTGELFF. This rearrangement joins TRBV4-1 to TRBJ2-2; D is ambiguous. Germline values: CDR1 MGHRA, CDR2 YSYEKL. V was trimmed by 3 bases and J by 3 bases, leaving 14 bases between them. CDR3 length: 16 residues.